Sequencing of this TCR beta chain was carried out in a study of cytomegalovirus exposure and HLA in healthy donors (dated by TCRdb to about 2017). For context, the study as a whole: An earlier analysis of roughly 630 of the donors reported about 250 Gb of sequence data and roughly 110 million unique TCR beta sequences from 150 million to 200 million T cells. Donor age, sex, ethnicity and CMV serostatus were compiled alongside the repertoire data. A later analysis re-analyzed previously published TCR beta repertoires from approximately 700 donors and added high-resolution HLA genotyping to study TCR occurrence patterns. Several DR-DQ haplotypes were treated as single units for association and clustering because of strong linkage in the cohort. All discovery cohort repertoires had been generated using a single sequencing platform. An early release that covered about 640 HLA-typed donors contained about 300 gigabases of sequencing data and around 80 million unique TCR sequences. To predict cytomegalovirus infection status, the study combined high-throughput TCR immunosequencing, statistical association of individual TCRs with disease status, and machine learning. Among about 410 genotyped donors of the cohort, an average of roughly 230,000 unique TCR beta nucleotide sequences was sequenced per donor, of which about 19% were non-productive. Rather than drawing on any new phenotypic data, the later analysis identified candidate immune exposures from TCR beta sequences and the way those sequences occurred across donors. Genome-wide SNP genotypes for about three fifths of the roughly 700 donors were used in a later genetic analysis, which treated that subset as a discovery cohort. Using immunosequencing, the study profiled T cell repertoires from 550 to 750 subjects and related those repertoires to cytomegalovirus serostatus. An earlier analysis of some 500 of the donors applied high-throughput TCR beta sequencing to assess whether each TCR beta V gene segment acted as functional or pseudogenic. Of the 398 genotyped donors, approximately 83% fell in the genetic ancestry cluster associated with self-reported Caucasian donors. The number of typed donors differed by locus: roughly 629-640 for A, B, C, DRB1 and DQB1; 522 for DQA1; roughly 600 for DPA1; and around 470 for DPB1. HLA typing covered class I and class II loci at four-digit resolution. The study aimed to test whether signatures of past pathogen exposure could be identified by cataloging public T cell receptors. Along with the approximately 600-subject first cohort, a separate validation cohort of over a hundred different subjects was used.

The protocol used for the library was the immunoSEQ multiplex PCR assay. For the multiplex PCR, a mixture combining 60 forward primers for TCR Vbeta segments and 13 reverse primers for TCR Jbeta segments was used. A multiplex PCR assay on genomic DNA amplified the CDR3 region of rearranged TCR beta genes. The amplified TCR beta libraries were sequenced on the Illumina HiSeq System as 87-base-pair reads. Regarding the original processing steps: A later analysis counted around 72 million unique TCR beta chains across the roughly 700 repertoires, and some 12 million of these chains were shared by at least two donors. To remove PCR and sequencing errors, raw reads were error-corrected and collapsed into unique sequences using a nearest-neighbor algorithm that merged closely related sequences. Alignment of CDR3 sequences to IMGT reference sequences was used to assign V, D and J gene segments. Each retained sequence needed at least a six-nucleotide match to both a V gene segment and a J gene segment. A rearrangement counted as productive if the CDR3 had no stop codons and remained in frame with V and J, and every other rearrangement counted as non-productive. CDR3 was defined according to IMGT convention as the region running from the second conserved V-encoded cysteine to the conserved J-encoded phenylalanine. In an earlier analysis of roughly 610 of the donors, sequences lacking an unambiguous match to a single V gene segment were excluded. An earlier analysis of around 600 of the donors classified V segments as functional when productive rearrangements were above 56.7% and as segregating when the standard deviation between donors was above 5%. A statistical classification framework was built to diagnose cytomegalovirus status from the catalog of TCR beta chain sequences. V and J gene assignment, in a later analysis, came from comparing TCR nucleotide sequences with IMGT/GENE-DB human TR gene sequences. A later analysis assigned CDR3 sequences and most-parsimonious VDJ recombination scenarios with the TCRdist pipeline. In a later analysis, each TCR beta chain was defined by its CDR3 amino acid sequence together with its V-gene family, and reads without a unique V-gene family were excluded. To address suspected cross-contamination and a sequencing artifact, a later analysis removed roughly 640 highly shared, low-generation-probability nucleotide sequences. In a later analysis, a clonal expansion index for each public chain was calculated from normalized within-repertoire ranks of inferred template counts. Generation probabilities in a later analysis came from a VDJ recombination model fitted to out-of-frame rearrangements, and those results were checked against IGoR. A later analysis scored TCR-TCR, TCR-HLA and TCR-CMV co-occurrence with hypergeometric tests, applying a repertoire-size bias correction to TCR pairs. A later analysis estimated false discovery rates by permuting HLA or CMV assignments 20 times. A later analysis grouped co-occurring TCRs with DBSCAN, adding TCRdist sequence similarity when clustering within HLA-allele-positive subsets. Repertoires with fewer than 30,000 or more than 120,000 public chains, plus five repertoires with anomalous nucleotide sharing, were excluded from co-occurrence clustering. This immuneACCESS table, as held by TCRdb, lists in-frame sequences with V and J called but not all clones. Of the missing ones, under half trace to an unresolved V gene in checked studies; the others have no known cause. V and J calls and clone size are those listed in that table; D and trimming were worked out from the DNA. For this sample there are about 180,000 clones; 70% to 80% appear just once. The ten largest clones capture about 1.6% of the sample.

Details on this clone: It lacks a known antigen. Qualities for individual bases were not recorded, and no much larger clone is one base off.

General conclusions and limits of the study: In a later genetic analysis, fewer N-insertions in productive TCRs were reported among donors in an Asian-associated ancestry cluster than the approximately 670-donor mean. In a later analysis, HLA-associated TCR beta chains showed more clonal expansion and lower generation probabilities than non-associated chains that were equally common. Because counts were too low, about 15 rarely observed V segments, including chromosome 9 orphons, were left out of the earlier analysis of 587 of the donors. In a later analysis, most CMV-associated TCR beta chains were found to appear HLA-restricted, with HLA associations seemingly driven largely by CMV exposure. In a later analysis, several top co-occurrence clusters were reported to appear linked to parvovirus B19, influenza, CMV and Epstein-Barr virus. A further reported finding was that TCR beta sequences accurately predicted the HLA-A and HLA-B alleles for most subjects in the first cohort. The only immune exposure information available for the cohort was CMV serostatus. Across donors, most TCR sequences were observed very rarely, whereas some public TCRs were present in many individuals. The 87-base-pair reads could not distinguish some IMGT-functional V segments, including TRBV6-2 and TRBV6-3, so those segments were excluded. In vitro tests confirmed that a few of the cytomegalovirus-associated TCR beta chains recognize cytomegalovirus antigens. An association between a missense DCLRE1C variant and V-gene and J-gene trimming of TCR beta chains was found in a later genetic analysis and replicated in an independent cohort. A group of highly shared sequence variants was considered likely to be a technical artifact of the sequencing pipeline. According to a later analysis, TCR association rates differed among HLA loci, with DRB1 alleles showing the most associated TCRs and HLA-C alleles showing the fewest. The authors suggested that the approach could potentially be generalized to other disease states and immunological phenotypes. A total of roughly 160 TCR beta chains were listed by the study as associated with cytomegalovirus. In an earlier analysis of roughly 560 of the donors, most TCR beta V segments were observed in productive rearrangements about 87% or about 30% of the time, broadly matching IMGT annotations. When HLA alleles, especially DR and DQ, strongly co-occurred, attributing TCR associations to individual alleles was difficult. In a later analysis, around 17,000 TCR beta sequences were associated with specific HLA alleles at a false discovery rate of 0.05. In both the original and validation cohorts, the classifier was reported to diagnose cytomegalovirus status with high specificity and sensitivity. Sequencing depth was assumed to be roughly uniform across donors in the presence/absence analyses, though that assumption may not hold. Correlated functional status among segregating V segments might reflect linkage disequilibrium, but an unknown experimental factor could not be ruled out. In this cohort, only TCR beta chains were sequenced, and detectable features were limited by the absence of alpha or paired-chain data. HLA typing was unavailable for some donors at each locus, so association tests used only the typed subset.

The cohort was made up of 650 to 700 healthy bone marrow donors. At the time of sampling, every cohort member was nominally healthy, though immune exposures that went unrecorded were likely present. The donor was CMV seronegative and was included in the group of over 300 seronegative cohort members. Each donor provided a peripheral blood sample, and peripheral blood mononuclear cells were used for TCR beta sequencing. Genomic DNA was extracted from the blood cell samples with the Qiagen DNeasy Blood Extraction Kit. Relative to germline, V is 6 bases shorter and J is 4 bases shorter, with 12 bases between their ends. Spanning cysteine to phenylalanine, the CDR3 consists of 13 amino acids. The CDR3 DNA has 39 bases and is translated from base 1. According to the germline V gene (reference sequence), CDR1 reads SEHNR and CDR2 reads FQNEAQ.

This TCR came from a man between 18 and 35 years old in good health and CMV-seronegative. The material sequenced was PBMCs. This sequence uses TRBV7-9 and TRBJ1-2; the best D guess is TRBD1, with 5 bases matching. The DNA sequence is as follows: TGTGCCAGCAGTTTTCCCGGGGGCTATGGCTACACCTTC. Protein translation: CASSFPGGYGYTF. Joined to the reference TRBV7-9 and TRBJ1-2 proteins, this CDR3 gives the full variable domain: DTGVSQNPRHKITKRGQNVTFRCDPISEHNRLYWYRQTLGQGPEFLTYFQNEAQLEKSRLLSDRFSAERPKGSFSTLEIQRTEQGDSAMYLCASSFPGGYGYTFGSGTRLTVV.